The 8 T cell receptor beta chains below all came from one sample that was sequenced in a study of memory CD4+ T cells and cytomegalovirus serostatus. Some clones are missing from TCRdb's copy, which holds only in-frame ones; the method was immunoSEQ multiplex PCR. The sample carries 40,000 to 55,000 clones, approximately 82% recorded once. The sort gate was single viable CD3+CD4+CD8-CD45RO+ cells for memory CD4+ T cells. The sample consisted of memory CD4+ T cells from blood. Receptor source: an adult in good health and CMV-seronegative.

This chain uses TRBV7-9 with TRBJ1-1, with TRBD1 as a possible D gene (6 bases). Per germline, CDR1 SEHNR and CDR2 FQNEAQ (reference sequence). V lost 5 bases, J lost 3 bases, and 16 bases lay in between. The CDR3 is 15 residues long. In DNA, the CDR3 is TGTGCCAGCAGCCCGACGACAGGACCCTACACTGAAGCTTTCTTT. Translating it yields CASSPTTGPYTEAFF.

This clone was counted many times. The chain combines TRBV2 with TRBJ1-1, with no clear D. The germline CDR1 and CDR2 sequences are SNHLY and FYNNEI. The CDR3 contains 13 residues. Trimming took off 0 bases at V and 8 bases at J, with 10 bases between the two ends. The DNA of the CDR3 is TGTGCCAGCAGTGAAGCGGTTAGGGCAGAAGCTTTCTTT. It codes for CASSEAVRAEAFF.

The table lists this clone with a count of one. The chain carries TRBV2 and TRBJ2-2; 7 bases align to TRBD2. Per germline, CDR1 SNHLY and CDR2 FYNNEI. V gave up 7 bases and J gave up 3 bases; unmatched junction bases: 5. The CDR3 is made up of 14 amino acids. CDR3 coding DNA: TGTGCCAGCATGGGGCTAGCGGACACCGGGGAGCTGTTTTTT. This gives the protein CASMGLADTGELFF.

This chain links TRBV10-3 with TRBJ1-3, with D uncertain. This CDR3 has 15 residues. The germline V gene has CDR1 ENHRY and CDR2 SYGVKD. V was trimmed by 6 bases and J by 2 bases, leaving 14 bases between them. The CDR3: CAISPFDKTGNTIYF. The CDR3 DNA is TGTGCCATCAGCCCTTTTGATAAGACTGGAAACACCATATATTTT.

This chain connects TRBV2 to TRBJ1-4; TRBD1 is a possible D gene (5 bases). Germline V CDR1 and CDR2: SNHLY, FYNNEI. V gave up 7 bases and J gave up 4 bases, with 13 bases separating them. The CDR3 contains 14 residues. The CDR3 sequence: CASNGASGNEKLFF. CDR3 in DNA: TGTGCCAGCAACGGGGCGTCGGGTAATGAAAAACTGTTTTTT.

This chain links TRBV29-1 with TRBJ2-5; 7 nucleotides align to TRBD2. This CDR3 has 13 residues. V was pared by 5 bases and J by 2 bases, with 5 bases of the junction left unmatched. Looked up from germline, CDR1 is SQVTM and CDR2 is ANQGSEA. As DNA, the CDR3 is TGCAGCGTTTCCGCGGGGGAACAAGAGACCCAGTACTTC. Amino acid sequence: CSVSAGEQETQYF. Full variable domain (remainder filled in from reference TRBV29-1 and TRBJ2-5): SAVISQKPSRDICQRGTSLTIQCQVDSQVTMMFWYRQQPGQSLTLIATANQGSEATYESGFVIDKFPISRPNLTFSTLTVSNMSPEDSSIYLCSVSAGEQETQYFGPGTRLLVL.

V gene TRBV28 combines with J gene TRBJ1-2, with D perhaps TRBD1 (6 bases). The germline gives CDR1 MDHEN, CDR2 SYDVKM. Trimming pared 3 bases from V and 8 bases from J, leaving 13 bases between. The CDR3 is made up of 13 amino acids. DNA of the CDR3: TGTGCCAGCAGTTTCAGGGGATTCGGGGGCTACACCTTC. Residues: CASSFRGFGGYTF.

This rearrangement joins TRBV5-4 to TRBJ1-1; D is possibly TRBD1 (5 bases). CDR3 length: 15 residues. V dropped 0 bases and J dropped 2 bases, with 11 bases sitting between them. Germline CDR1 reads SGHNT; CDR2 reads YYREEE (reference sequence). The CDR3 nucleotides read TGTGCCAGCAGCTTGGGCAGGGTCGTCAACACTGAAGCTTTCTTT. As protein: CASSLGRVVNTEAFF. The entire variable domain, with the rest obtained from reference TRBV5-4 and TRBJ1-1, is as follows: ETGVTQSPTHLIKTRGQQVTLRCSSQSGHNTVSWYQQALGQGPQFIFQYYREEENGRGNFPPRFSGLQFPNYSSELNVNALELDDSALYLCASSLGRVVNTEAFFGQGTRLTVV.